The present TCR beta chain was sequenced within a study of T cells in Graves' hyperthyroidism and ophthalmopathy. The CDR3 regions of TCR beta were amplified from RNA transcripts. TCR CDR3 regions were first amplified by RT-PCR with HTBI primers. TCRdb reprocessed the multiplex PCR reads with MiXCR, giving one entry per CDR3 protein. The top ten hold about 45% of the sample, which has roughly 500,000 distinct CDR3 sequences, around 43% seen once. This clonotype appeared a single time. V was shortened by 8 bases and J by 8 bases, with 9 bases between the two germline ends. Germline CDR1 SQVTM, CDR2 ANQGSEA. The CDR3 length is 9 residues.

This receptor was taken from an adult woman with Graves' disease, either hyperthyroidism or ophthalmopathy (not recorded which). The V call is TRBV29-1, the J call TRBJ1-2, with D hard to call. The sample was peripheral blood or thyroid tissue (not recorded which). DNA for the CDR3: TGCAGCTACAGAGGGGGCTACACCTTC. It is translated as CSYRGGYTF.